This record looks at one TCR beta chain sequence and its context. Its antigen is unknown. Trimming at V came to 6 bases and at J to 5 bases, leaving 10 bases not matched to a gene. From germline, CDR1 is MDHEN and CDR2 SYDVKM. The CDR3 is 15 amino acids. The study ran its PCR with 60 Vbeta and 13 Jbeta primers. Only in-frame clones appear in the TCRdb table, and some are missing; sequencing was by immunoSEQ multiplex PCR. The sample holds approximately 100,000 clones; roughly 75% are singletons and the top ten take approximately 2%. This entry belongs to a study of cytomegalovirus exposure and HLA in healthy donors. Whole-study context: Early release data held tens of millions of unique TCRs from HLA-typed donors. General study results and limits: V- and J-gene trimming of TCR beta was linked (in a later analysis) to a missense DCLRE1C variant. Later analysis showed TCR association rates varying by HLA locus, highest for DRB1 and lowest for HLA-C.

Sequencing input: PBMCs. The TCR was taken from a woman in her thirties or forties in good health and CMV-seronegative. The V gene is TRBV28, the J gene TRBJ2-7, with 10 bases fitting TRBD1. The CDR3 loop reads CASRTPGQGSHEQYF. The CDR3 DNA is TGTGCCAGCAGGACTCCGGGACAGGGGTCTCACGAGCAGTACTTC. Looking up the rest from reference TRBV28 and TRBJ2-7 gives the full variable domain: DVKVTQSSRYLVKRTGEKVFLECVQDMDHENMFWYRQDPGLGLRLIYFSYDVKMKEKGDIPEGYSVSREKKERFSLILESASTNQTSMYLCASRTPGQGSHEQYFGPGTRLTVT.